The 5 T cell receptor beta chains below all came from one sample that was sequenced in a study of beta chain features in type 1 diabetes (dated by TCRdb to 2016 to 2019). The protocol used for the library was the immunoSEQ multiplex PCR assay. The High Capacity cDNA Reverse Transcription Kit was used to reverse transcribe all of the isolated RNA, meaning that expressed TCRB transcripts were what got sequenced. TCRdb limited this immuneACCESS table to in-frame rearrangements with V and J called. A share of clones is missing; checked studies link under half to unresolved V genes, and the rest is unexplained. The table for this sample lists 970,000 or so clones; about a sixth of them were counted only once. Clones ranked in the top ten supply 0.023% of the sample. Sequences were obtained from naive CD4+ T cells from blood. What this sample's cell subset or site label stands for: true naive CD4+ T cells. These receptors were taken from a woman aged 18-30 years in good health.

The table lists this clone with a few counts. V and J are TRBV19 and TRBJ2-7, with 8 bases identical to TRBD1. Germline V lookup: CDR1 LNHDA, CDR2 SQIVND (reference sequence). Losses at the gene ends were 4 bases for V and 2 bases for J; bases not matched to a gene: 4. The CDR3 has 14 amino acids. CDR3 nucleotide sequence: TGTGCCAGTAGTAGGGACAGGAACACCTACGAGCAGTACTTC. Translating it yields CASSRDRNTYEQYF.

The gene calls are TRBV13 and TRBJ1-1; D unresolved. With 2 bases removed from V and 6 bases from J, the gap between germline ends came to 7 bases. The germline gives CDR1 PRHDT, CDR2 FYEKMQ (reference sequence). The CDR3 sequence is 12 residues long. The CDR3 DNA reads as TGTGCCAGCAGCTTATTCCAACCTGAAGCTTTCTTT. This sequence encodes CASSLFQPEAFF.

The V and J genes are TRBV10-3 and TRBJ2-1; TRBD2 aligns across 9 bases. CDR1 and CDR2 from the germline V gene are ENHRY and SYGVKD. The CDR3 loop spans 15 amino acids. The junction had 5 bases not matched to a gene; V was cut back by 2 bases and J by 6 bases. This CDR3 is CAISEGGGRANEQFF. DNA of the CDR3: TGTGCCATCAGTGAGGGCGGCGGGAGGGCCAATGAGCAGTTCTTC.

The V call is TRBV2, the J call TRBJ1-1, with no clear D. The germline V and J ends were trimmed by 4 bases and 2 bases, with 11 bases remaining between them. The CDR3 runs to 14 residues. Germline V CDR1 and CDR2: SNHLY, FYNNEI. In DNA, the CDR3 is TGTGCCAGCAGTGGGACGGCGATTAACACTGAAGCTTTCTTT. It encodes CASSGTAINTEAFF.

The chain combines TRBV10-3 with TRBJ1-1; D remains unclear. Trimming took 4 bases from V and 2 from J, leaving 8 bases between them. Germline loops: CDR1 ENHRY, CDR2 SYGVKD. The length of the CDR3 is 13 residues. CDR3 nucleotides: TGTGCCATCAGTGTAGAAGATAACACTGAAGCTTTCTTT. Residues: CAISVEDNTEAFF.